This T cell receptor beta chain appears in the sequencing data of a study of response to subunit inactivated influenza vaccine. The germline CDR1 and CDR2 sequences are LGHNA and YSLEER. V was cut by 3 bases and J by 1 base, with 13 bases left in between. The CDR3 is 15 amino acids. In TCRdb, the RT-PCR reads were re-called with MiXCR into one record per CDR3 protein. The table lists roughly 710,000 distinct CDR3 sequences, approximately 15% of them singletons. This clonotype has more than one count but fewer than ten. This chain links TRBV4-3 with TRBJ2-7; maybe TRBD1 (5 bases). The TCR comes from a man aged 50 to 59 who received an inactivated influenza vaccine. This specimen was PBMCs from blood, taken approximately 15 days before vaccination. CDR3 residues: CASSQDASGSYEQYF. The CDR3 coding sequence is TGCGCCAGCAGCCAGGACGCCTCAGGGTCCTACGAGCAGTACTTC.